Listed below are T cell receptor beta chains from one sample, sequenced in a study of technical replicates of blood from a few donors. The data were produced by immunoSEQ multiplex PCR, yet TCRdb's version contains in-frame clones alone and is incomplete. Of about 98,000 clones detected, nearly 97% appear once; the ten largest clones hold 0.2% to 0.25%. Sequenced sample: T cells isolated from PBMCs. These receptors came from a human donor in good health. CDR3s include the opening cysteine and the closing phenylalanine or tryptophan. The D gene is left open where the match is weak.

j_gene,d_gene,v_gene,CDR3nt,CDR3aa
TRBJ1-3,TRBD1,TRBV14,TGTGCCAGCAGCCGTGACAGGGAAGGAGACACCATATATTTT,CASSRDREGDTIYF
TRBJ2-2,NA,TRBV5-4,TGTGCCAGCAGCTTGCCAGTTCCCGCGAACACCGGGGAGCTGTTTTTT,CASSLPVPANTGELFF
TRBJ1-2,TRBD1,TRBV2,TGTGCCAGCAGTGAGGTTCCAGGGGGACGCTATGGCTACACCTTC,CASSEVPGGRYGYTF
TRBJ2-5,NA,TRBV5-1,TGCGCCAGCAGCGAAGACAAGAGACAAGAGACCCAGTACTTC,CASSEDKRQETQYF
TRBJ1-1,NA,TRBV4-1,TGCGCCAGCAGCCCCCGGGAGGGGGGGAACACTGAAGCTTTCTTT,CASSPREGGNTEAFF
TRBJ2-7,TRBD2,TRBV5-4,TGTGCCAGCAGCCTAGGGACTAGCTCACTCTACGAGCAGTACTTC,CASSLGTSSLYEQYF
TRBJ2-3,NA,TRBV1,TGCACCAGCAGCCACCAGAAACATCTAGCGGGGGACTCCAGGGGGAGCACAGATACGCAGTATTTT,CTSSHQKHLAGDSRGSTDTQYF
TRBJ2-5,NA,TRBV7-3,TGTGCCAGCAGCTTCGGATCTCACAGGGCAGAGACCCAGTACTTC,CASSFGSHRAETQYF
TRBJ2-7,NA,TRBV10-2,TGCGCCACCCGGACTTCTACCTACGAGCAGTACTTC,CATRTSTYEQYF
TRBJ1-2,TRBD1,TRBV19,TGTGCCAGTAGTATCAGACGACGGGACAGGGGGACCGTCGGGGGCTACACCTTC,CASSIRRRDRGTVGGYTF